A single sample is the source of the 21 T cell receptor beta chains below, sequenced in a study of blood T cells in healthy people across ages. A sample-barcoded 5' primer and a J-beta primer mix were used in a second PCR of roughly 7 to 11 cycles. Using its own MiXCR run on the 5' RACE reads, TCRdb lists one record per CDR3 protein. This table has almost 1 million distinct CDR3 sequences, approximately 50% appearing once. Sequencing input: blood. Receptors originate from a woman aged 60-75 years in good health.

The chain has TRBV20-1 and TRBJ2-2; D gene unclear. Trimming removed 6 bases from V and 7 bases from J, with 9 bases in between. The CDR3 is 11 amino acids. Germline V gives CDR1 DFQATT, CDR2 SNEGSKA (reference sequence). DNA of the CDR3: TGCAGTGCGCCGGCCGGCGGGGAGCTGTTTTTT. Translation gives CSAPAGGELFF.

The chain links TRBV6-2 or TRBV6-3 to TRBJ2-1; tentatively, D is TRBD1 or TRBD2 (5 bases each). This CDR3 has 13 residues. The V gene lost 6 bases and the J gene lost 7 bases, with 13 bases spanning the gap. CDR1 and CDR2 from the germline V gene are MNHEY and SVGEGT. CDR3 DNA sequence: TGTGCCAGCAGATTAGGGGAGCTAAATGAGCAGTTCTTC. Amino acid sequence: CASRLGELNEQFF.

This clonotype came up a few times. V gene TRBV7-2 combines with J gene TRBJ1-2; the D is unclear. V was trimmed by 1 base and J by 7 bases, leaving 7 bases between them. Looked up from germline, CDR1 is SGHTA and CDR2 is FQGNSA. This CDR3 comprises 12 residues. The chain's CDR3 is CASSLDTAGYTF. CDR3 coding DNA: TGTGCCAGCAGCTTAGATACGGCTGGCTACACCTTC.

This chain uses TRBV27 with TRBJ2-7, with 8 bases lining up with TRBD1. J was trimmed by 3 bases and V by 6 bases; bases with no gene match: 4. The CDR3 consists of 13 residues. In germline, CDR1 is MNHEY, CDR2 SMNVEV (reference sequence). Here the CDR3 reads CASRPGGVYEQYF. Here the CDR3 DNA reads TGTGCCAGCAGGCCAGGGGGCGTCTACGAGCAGTACTTC.

Only a few counts were recorded for this clonotype. This chain uses TRBV11-3 with TRBJ2-3; 10 bases fit TRBD2. Germline lookup yields CDR1 SGHNT and CDR2 YENEEA. V shed 5 bases and J 3 bases; nucleotides not matched to a gene: 8. The CDR3 is made up of 16 amino acids. The CDR3 sequence is CASSPSGGRGTDTQYF. The CDR3 DNA reads TGTGCCAGCAGCCCTAGCGGGGGTAGAGGGACAGATACGCAGTATTTT.

The chain has TRBV18 and TRBJ2-5, with D perhaps TRBD1 (6 bases). V gave up 3 bases and J gave up 0 bases, with 11 bases separating them. The CDR3 covers 15 residues. Germline CDR1 reads KGHSH; CDR2 reads LQKENI. CDR3 region: CASSPPGTHQETQYF. The CDR3 DNA reads as TGTGCCAGCTCACCCCCCGGGACACACCAAGAGACCCAGTACTTC.

The J gene is TRBJ1-6, the V gene TRBV28; D is uncertain. Between the trimmed V and J ends, which lost 1 base and 10 bases, there was a span of 17 bases. There are 16 residues in the CDR3. Germline V gene sequence: CDR1 MDHEN, CDR2 SYDVKM. The CDR3 reads CASSLSVGPPRSPLHF. The CDR3 DNA reads TGTGCCAGCAGTTTATCCGTTGGGCCCCCTAGGTCACCCCTCCACTTT.

This chain links TRBV4-2 with TRBJ2-5; D remains ambiguous. CDR1 is LGHNA, CDR2 YNFKEQ, per germline. The CDR3 is made up of 16 amino acids. Trimming pared 0 bases from V and 1 base from J, leaving 12 bases between. CDR3 coding DNA: TGTGCCAGCAGCCAAGAGGGAAGGCTTGCCCAAGAGACCCAGTACTTC. It translates to CASSQEGRLAQETQYF.

The rearrangement links TRBV7-2 to TRBJ1-5, with 7 bases aligning to TRBD1. From germline, CDR1 is SGHTA and CDR2 FQGNSA. J was trimmed by 4 bases and V by 3 bases; bases with no gene match: 6. CDR3 size: 15 residues. DNA of the CDR3: TGTACCAGCAGCTTGGACAGGTCCCCTAATCAGCCCCAGCATTTT. Translation: CTSSLDRSPNQPQHF.

The chain couples TRBV20-1 to TRBJ2-7, with 7 bases fitting TRBD1. With V trimmed by 5 bases and J by 9 bases, 19 bases remained unmatched. From germline, CDR1 is DFQATT and CDR2 SNEGSKA (reference sequence). The CDR3 has 15 amino acids. Written as DNA, the CDR3 is TGCAGTGCTCACGACCAAGACAGGGTACCTGAAGGGCAGTACTTC. This sequence encodes CSAHDQDRVPEGQYF.

The sample holds one count of this clonotype. This chain links TRBV2 with TRBJ1-2; D gene ambiguous. The CDR3 length is 14 residues. The germline gives CDR1 SNHLY, CDR2 FYNNEI. Between the trimmed V and J ends, which lost 6 bases and 0 bases, there was a span of 11 bases. CDR3 in DNA: TGTGCCAGCAGGGCCGGGTCCTCTAACTATGGCTACACCTTC. This encodes CASRAGSSNYGYTF. Full variable domain (missing parts from reference TRBV2 and TRBJ1-2): EPEVTQTPSHQVTQMGQEVILRCVPISNHLYFYWYRQILGQKVEFLVSFYNNEISEKSEIFDDQFSVERPDGSNFTLKIRSTKLEDSAMYFCASRAGSSNYGYTFGSGTRLTVV.

J is TRBJ2-7 and V is TRBV20-1; D is undetermined. This CDR3 region has 12 residues. Per germline, CDR1 DFQATT and CDR2 SNEGSKA (reference sequence). The DNA of the CDR3 is TGCAGCGCCCTGCAGGACCCCTACGAGCAGTACTTC. Its protein product is CSALQDPYEQYF.

The rearrangement links TRBV6-2 or TRBV6-3 to TRBJ2-7; D possibly corresponds to TRBD2 (6 bases). The CDR3 has 15 residues. The V and J ends lost 0 bases and 7 bases respectively, with 16 bases between them. CDR1 is MNHEY, CDR2 SVGEGT, per germline. CDR3 coding DNA: TGTGCCAGCAGTTACTCTTCCGGGAGTGGAAGTGAGCAGTACTTC. Its translation is CASSYSSGSGSEQYF.

The CDR3 DNA reads as TGTGCCAGCAGCCAAGATGGGGAGTACGAGCAGTACTTC. Its translation is CASSQDGEYEQYF. The chain carries TRBV4-2 and TRBJ2-7, with D possibly matching TRBD2 (5 bases). The CDR3 length is 13 residues. V was shortened by 0 bases and J by 4 bases, with 7 bases between the two germline ends. The germline gives CDR1 LGHNA, CDR2 YNFKEQ.

As for this clonotype: A read error may be the cause here, since a much bigger clone is one base away. This chain uses TRBV7-3 with TRBJ2-1; D is ambiguous. Germline V CDR1 and CDR2: SGHTA, FQGTGA. V lost 5 bases to trimming and J lost 0 bases, with 26 bases between them. This CDR3 has 20 residues. The CDR3 coding sequence is TGTGCCAGCAGCGCCCCCGAGGTAGTAGACAAAACGAGCTCCTACAATGAGCAGTTCTTC. It translates to CASSAPEVVDKTSSYNEQFF.

The V call is TRBV6-2 or TRBV6-3, the J call TRBJ1-1; 7 bases align to TRBD1. The V and J ends lost 8 bases and 6 bases, in that order; junction bases with no gene match: 12. The germline gives CDR1 MNHEY, CDR2 SVGEGT. CDR3 size: 14 residues. The CDR3 region has the DNA TGTGCCAGCGGTTTAACAGGGGCAAGGCCTGAAGCTTTCTTT. This gives the protein CASGLTGARPEAFF.

The CDR3: CASSPQGGGYTDTQYF. In DNA, the CDR3 is TGTGCCAGCAGCCCACAGGGCGGGGGCTACACAGATACGCAGTATTTT. This sequence joins TRBV7-6 and TRBJ2-3, with D possibly matching TRBD2 (7 bases). There are 16 residues in the CDR3. Trimming took off 5 bases at V and 2 bases at J, with 17 bases between the two ends. Germline CDR1 reads SGHVS; CDR2 reads FNYEAQ.

This clonotype was recorded at least ten times. The chain uses TRBV2 and TRBJ1-2; D possibly corresponds to TRBD1 (5 bases). CDR3 length: 14 amino acids. Germline V CDR1 and CDR2: SNHLY, FYNNEI. The ends were cut back, 6 bases at V and 4 bases at J, with 15 bases in the middle. CDR3 protein: CASREWGTGYGYTF. CDR3 sequence (DNA): TGTGCCAGCAGGGAGTGGGGCACGGGCTATGGCTACACCTTC.

About this clonotype: The junction departs from the called germline gene at one end, perhaps through a read error. The chain recombines TRBV20-1 with TRBJ2-1; D may match TRBD1 or TRBD2 (5 bases each). Germline V gene data show CDR1 as DFQATT and CDR2 as SNEGSKA (reference sequence). This CDR3 is 16 amino acids long. The CDR3, as DNA: TGCGGTGCTAGAGAAATTGACGGGGCCTTGTTTTATGAGCAGTTCTTC. Translation: CGAREIDGALFYEQFF.

CDR3 sequence reads: CTSNCTPTDTQYF. In nucleotides, the CDR3 is TGCACCAGCAATTGTACTCCCACAGATACGCAGTATTTT. The V and J genes are TRBV1 and TRBJ2-3. TRBV1 is a pseudogene locus. The CDR3 is made up of 13 amino acids.

The chain recombines TRBV20-1 with TRBJ2-4; D is possibly TRBD1 or TRBD2 (6 bases each). Looked up from germline, CDR1 is DFQATT and CDR2 is SNEGSKA (reference sequence). This CDR3 region has 17 residues. Trimming left V 0 bases short and J 0 bases short, with 15 bases between. The CDR3 reads CSARDSHGGLAKNIQYF. The DNA of the CDR3 is TGCAGTGCTAGAGATTCACATGGGGGGCTAGCCAAAAACATTCAGTACTTC.